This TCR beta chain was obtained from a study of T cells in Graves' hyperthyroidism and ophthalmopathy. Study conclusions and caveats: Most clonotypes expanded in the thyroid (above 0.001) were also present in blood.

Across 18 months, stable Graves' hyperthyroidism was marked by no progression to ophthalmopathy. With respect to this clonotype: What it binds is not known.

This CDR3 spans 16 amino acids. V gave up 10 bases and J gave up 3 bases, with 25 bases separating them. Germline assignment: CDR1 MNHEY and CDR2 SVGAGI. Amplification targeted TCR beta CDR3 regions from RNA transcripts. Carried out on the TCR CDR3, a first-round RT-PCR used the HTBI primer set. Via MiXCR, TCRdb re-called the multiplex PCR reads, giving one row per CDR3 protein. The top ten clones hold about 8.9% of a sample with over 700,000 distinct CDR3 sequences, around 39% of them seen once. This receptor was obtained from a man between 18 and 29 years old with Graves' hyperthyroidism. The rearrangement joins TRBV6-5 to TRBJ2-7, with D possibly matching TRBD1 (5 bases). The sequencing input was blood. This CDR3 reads CATFPTPDITFYEQYF. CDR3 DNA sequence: TGTGCCACCTTCCCAACCCCGGACATTACGTTCTACGAGCAGTACTTC.